Each of the 30 T cell receptor beta chains below was sequenced from the same sample in a study of memory CD4+ T cells and cytomegalovirus serostatus. Method: immunoSEQ multiplex PCR; TCRdb's copy keeps in-frame clones and lacks some. The data show 45,000 to 60,000 clones, with roughly 78% seen just once and about 0.64% held by the top ten. The sort gate was single viable CD3+CD4+CD8-CD45RO+ cells for memory CD4+ T cells. The source material was memory CD4+ T cells from blood. The receptors here all came from an adult in good health and CMV-seronegative.

This clone came up a few times. The CDR3 region has the DNA TGTGCCAGCACCTCCCGGGGGACAGAAAATGCACGGGAGACCCAGTACTTC. It encodes CASTSRGTENARETQYF. The rearrangement links TRBV27 to TRBJ2-5; the D gene is possibly TRBD1 (7 bases). V gave up 7 bases and J gave up 5 bases, with 26 bases separating them. Germline V gene sequence: CDR1 MNHEY, CDR2 SMNVEV (reference sequence). The CDR3 consists of 17 residues.

The gene calls are TRBV27 and TRBJ1-6; 8 nucleotides line up with TRBD1. The junction had 15 bases not matched to a gene; V was cut back by 2 bases and J by 6 bases. CDR3 size: 19 residues. Looked up from germline, CDR1 is MNHEY and CDR2 is SMNVEV (reference sequence). The CDR3 protein is CASSLRQVGGQGGNSPLHF. CDR3 nucleotides: TGTGCCAGCAGTTTAAGGCAGGTTGGCGGACAGGGAGGTAATTCACCCCTCCACTTT.

The chain links TRBV29-1 to TRBJ2-3, with D maybe TRBD1 (5 bases). This CDR3 is built from 13 residues. Trimming took 8 bases from V and 6 from J, leaving 18 bases between them. The germline V gene encodes CDR1 SQVTM and CDR2 ANQGSEA. CDR3 protein: CSLLIGATDTQYF. DNA of the CDR3: TGCAGCCTCCTCATTGGGGCTACTGATACGCAGTATTTT.

This chain connects TRBV7-9 to TRBJ2-5; the D is unclear. The germline V gene has CDR1 SEHNR and CDR2 FQNEAQ (reference sequence). Trimming stripped 0 bases from V and 2 bases from J, with 16 bases between. There are 17 residues in the CDR3. CDR3 protein: CASSLASGSLLQETQYF. The CDR3 DNA follows: TGTGCCAGCAGCTTAGCGTCGGGCTCCCTGTTACAAGAGACCCAGTACTTC.

This chain links TRBV30 with TRBJ1-2, with D maybe TRBD1 (5 bases). Trimming pared 6 bases from V and 4 bases from J, leaving 21 bases between. CDR3 length: 15 residues. Looked up from germline, CDR1 is GTSNPN and CDR2 is SVGIG (reference sequence). The CDR3 loop is CACRTRMRGSYGYTF. The CDR3 region has the DNA TGTGCCTGCCGCACGAGGATGCGGGGGAGCTATGGCTACACCTTC.

This sequence joins TRBV18 and TRBJ1-4, with 9 bases lining up with TRBD1. V gave up 3 bases and J gave up 4 bases; unmatched junction bases: 12. CDR3 length: 18 amino acids. CDR1 and CDR2 (germline): KGHSH, LQKENI. The CDR3 here is CASSPGQTQDRGNEKLFF. CDR3 sequence (DNA): TGTGCCAGCTCACCCGGACAAACTCAGGACAGGGGTAATGAAAAACTGTTTTTT.

This clone has only one observation. The chain recombines TRBV2 with TRBJ2-2; the D gene is possibly TRBD2 (7 bases). CDR1 is SNHLY, CDR2 FYNNEI, per germline. This CDR3 region has 16 residues. The V end was cut by 7 bases, the J end by 7 bases, with 22 bases between. The CDR3 is CASTVQGRERGGELFF. The CDR3 nucleotides are TGTGCCAGCACCGTCCAGGGGCGGGAGAGGGGCGGGGAGCTGTTTTTT.

The V call is TRBV19, the J call TRBJ1-2; possible D gene TRBD1, 5 bases. Germline CDR1 is LNHDA and CDR2 is SQIVND (reference sequence). V lost 5 bases and J 4 bases, leaving 11 bases between the germline ends. The CDR3 length is 13 residues. The CDR3 DNA follows: TGTGCCAGTAGTCGGCAGGGCCGCTATGGCTACACCTTC. Its translation: CASSRQGRYGYTF.

The J gene is TRBJ2-2, the V gene TRBV19, with D unresolved. Germline V gives CDR1 LNHDA, CDR2 SQIVND (reference sequence). Trimming removed 4 bases at V and 0 bases at J, with 9 bases between. This CDR3 is 15 amino acids long. The CDR3 DNA follows: TGTGCCAGTAGTAATTCACAGCCGAACACCGGGGAGCTGTTTTTT. Encoded protein: CASSNSQPNTGELFF.

This clone has only one observation. One end of the junction is discordant with germline, which a read error may explain. The rearrangement uses TRBV5-1 and TRBJ2-4; D possibly corresponds to TRBD1 (5 bases). The CDR3 runs 14 residues. Germline V CDR1 and CDR2: SGHRS, YFSETQ. The CDR3 loop reads CASSLDWAGRVLSF. The CDR3 DNA reads as TGCGCCAGCAGCTTGGATTGGGCAGGGCGAGTTTTATCTTTC.

The chain uses TRBV2 and TRBJ2-7; D not certain. The CDR3 has 15 residues. With 3 bases removed from V and 0 bases from J, the gap between germline ends came to 12 bases. In germline, CDR1 is SNHLY, CDR2 FYNNEI. The chain's CDR3 is CASSDLTASSYEQYF. The CDR3 nucleotides read TGTGCCAGCAGTGACCTGACCGCTAGCTCCTACGAGCAGTACTTC.

V gene TRBV27 combines with J gene TRBJ2-1; 8 bases are a match to TRBD2. J gave up 5 bases and V 4 bases, and 7 bases lay outside the gene matches. Germline CDR1 MNHEY, CDR2 SMNVEV (reference sequence). The CDR3 length is 15 residues. The CDR3 protein is CASSSAGVGDNEQFF. CDR3 coding DNA: TGTGCCAGCAGTTCAGCGGGAGTCGGAGACAATGAGCAGTTCTTC.

The rearrangement joins TRBV19 to TRBJ2-1; unclear D gene. The CDR3 loop spans 14 amino acids. V lost 3 bases to trimming and J lost 4 bases, with 10 bases between them. The germline CDR1 and CDR2 sequences are LNHDA and SQIVND (reference sequence). Here the CDR3 reads CASSIGRLYNEQFF. For the CDR3, the DNA is TGTGCCAGTAGTATTGGGCGATTATACAATGAGCAGTTCTTC.

The V gene is TRBV7-9, the J gene TRBJ2-7; unclear D gene. CDR1 and CDR2 (germline): SEHNR, FQNEAQ (reference sequence). V lost 3 bases, J lost 4 bases, and 13 bases lay in between. The CDR3 loop spans 14 amino acids. CDR3 loop: CASSLESQSYEQYF. The CDR3 DNA sequence: TGTGCCAGCAGCTTGGAGTCCCAGTCGTACGAGCAGTACTTC.

The V gene is TRBV29-1, the J gene TRBJ2-1; 9 nucleotides match TRBD1. The CDR3 is 15 residues long. Germline V gene sequence: CDR1 SQVTM, CDR2 ANQGSEA. Trimming took 7 bases from V and 6 from J; bases not matched to a gene: 13. This CDR3 reads CSALGSDRGVNEQFF. The CDR3 bases are TGCAGCGCCCTCGGATCGGACAGGGGCGTCAATGAGCAGTTCTTC.

This rearrangement joins TRBV5-1 to TRBJ2-7, with D perhaps matching TRBD1 (6 bases). Trimming took 3 bases from V and 1 from J, leaving 17 bases between them. The CDR3 extends over 16 amino acids. In germline, CDR1 is SGHRS, CDR2 YFSETQ. The CDR3 region has the DNA TGCGCCAGCAGCTCGGAAGTACAGGGTGGGTCCTACGAGCAGTACTTC. The encoded protein is CASSSEVQGGSYEQYF.

This chain joins TRBV19 and TRBJ2-2; 7 bases agree with TRBD2. CDR1 LNHDA and CDR2 SQIVND come from the germline V gene (reference sequence). With V trimmed by 3 bases and J by 3 bases, 1 base remained unmatched. The CDR3 runs to 14 residues. CDR3 DNA sequence: TGTGCCAGTAGTATGGGGAGGGACACCGGGGAGCTGTTTTTT. Its translation: CASSMGRDTGELFF.

This chain joins TRBV19 and TRBJ1-1, with D unresolved. Germline values: CDR1 LNHDA, CDR2 SQIVND (reference sequence). The CDR3 length is 15 residues. The V gene lost 7 bases and the J gene lost 1 base, with 16 bases spanning the gap. CDR3: CASKVLSQANTEAFF. DNA for the CDR3: TGTGCCAGTAAAGTATTGAGTCAGGCGAACACTGAAGCTTTCTTT. The full variable domain, rest sourced from reference TRBV19 and TRBJ1-1, is DGGITQSPKYLFRKEGQNVTLSCEQNLNHDAMYWYRQDPGQGLRLIYYSQIVNDFQKGDIAEGYSVSREKKESFPLTVTSAQKNPTAFYLCASKVLSQANTEAFFGQGTRLTVV.

The chain uses TRBV7-9 and TRBJ1-1; weak D call: TRBD1 (5 bases). The CDR3 has 12 residues. The germline V and J ends were trimmed by 0 bases and 7 bases, with 6 bases remaining between them. Germline-derived CDR1 and CDR2 are SEHNR and FQNEAQ (reference sequence). CDR3 residues: CASSLATVEAFF. The CDR3 region has the DNA TGTGCCAGCAGCTTAGCGACAGTTGAAGCTTTCTTT.

The rearrangement links TRBV27 to TRBJ1-1; 9 nucleotides align to TRBD1. Germline assignment: CDR1 MNHEY and CDR2 SMNVEV (reference sequence). The CDR3 loop spans 16 amino acids. Trimming took 4 bases from V and 3 from J; bases not matched to a gene: 9. The CDR3 DNA is TGTGCCAGCAGTTCCTTCGGACAGGGGAAGGACACTGAAGCTTTCTTT. Protein product: CASSSFGQGKDTEAFF.

The J gene is TRBJ2-3, the V gene TRBV5-4, with 8 bases identical to TRBD2. V trimming: 2 bases; J trimming: 4 bases; junction bases outside the gene matches: 12. The CDR3 totals 17 residues. Germline V gives CDR1 SGHNT, CDR2 YYREEE (reference sequence). The CDR3 DNA follows: TGTGCCAGCAGCTTCCCCTCAGCGGGAGTGGGGGCAGATACGCAGTATTTT. It yields the protein CASSFPSAGVGADTQYF.

The chain carries TRBV7-9 and TRBJ2-7, with 10 nucleotides matching TRBD1. Trimming took 1 base from V and 7 from J; bases not matched to a gene: 4. This CDR3 region has 14 residues. From germline, CDR1 is SEHNR and CDR2 FQNEAQ (reference sequence). CDR3 loop: CASSLDGTGVEQYF. The DNA of the CDR3 is TGTGCCAGCAGCTTAGACGGGACAGGGGTAGAGCAGTACTTC.

V usage is TRBV9 and J usage is TRBJ2-1, with no clear D. This CDR3 comprises 14 residues. V was pared by 1 base and J by 8 bases, with 13 bases between. From germline, CDR1 is SGDLS and CDR2 YYNGEE. In nucleotides, the CDR3 is TGTGCCAGCAGCGTAACCGCGAGAGTGGATGAGCAGTTCTTC. It encodes CASSVTARVDEQFF.

The gene calls are TRBV7-3 and TRBJ2-1, with 9 bases matching TRBD2. V trimming: 5 bases; J trimming: 5 bases; junction bases outside the gene matches: 4. The germline V gene has CDR1 SGHTA and CDR2 FQGTGA. The CDR3 covers 14 residues. The CDR3 coding sequence is TGTGCCAGCAGCCCTAGCGGGAAAAACAATGAGCAGTTCTTC. It yields the protein CASSPSGKNNEQFF.

This sequence joins TRBV6-1 and TRBJ2-3; the D is unclear. The CDR3 length is 14 residues. Germline V gene sequence: CDR1 MNHNS, CDR2 SASEGT. V lost 2 bases to trimming and J lost 2 bases, with 8 bases between them. The CDR3 here is CASSEWAPTDTQYF. The CDR3 nucleotides read TGTGCCAGCAGTGAATGGGCCCCCACAGATACGCAGTATTTT.

V is TRBV5-1 and J is TRBJ2-3; D remains unclear. The V end was cut by 4 bases, the J end by 1 base, with 13 bases between. Germline lookup yields CDR1 SGHRS and CDR2 YFSETQ. The CDR3 is 15 amino acids. The CDR3 region has the DNA TGCGCCAGCAGCCTGGACCAAATTCGCACAGATACGCAGTATTTT. Translated: CASSLDQIRTDTQYF.

The gene calls are TRBV29-1 and TRBJ1-2; D unclear. The V end lost 3 bases, the J end lost 10 bases, and 3 bases lay between the germline ends. Per germline, CDR1 SQVTM and CDR2 ANQGSEA. This CDR3 has 8 residues. This chain's CDR3 is CSVEVYTF. Here the CDR3 DNA reads TGCAGCGTTGAGGTCTACACCTTC.

The CDR3, as DNA: TGTGCCACCGGCGTAGGGAGCAATCAGCCCCAGCATTTT. This encodes CATGVGSNQPQHF. J is TRBJ1-5 and V is TRBV6-5; no firm D call. The CDR3 runs to 13 residues. V was clipped by 10 bases and J by 1 base, with 11 bases between them. Germline V gene sequence: CDR1 MNHEY, CDR2 SVGAGI.

The table lists this clone with a few counts. V and J are TRBV7-3 and TRBJ2-1; 10 nucleotides align to TRBD2. Unmatched junction bases numbered 6, after V lost 4 bases and J lost 6 bases. The CDR3 covers 15 residues. Germline V gives CDR1 SGHTA, CDR2 FQGTGA. CDR3: CASSSRLAGPNEQFF. DNA of the CDR3: TGTGCCAGCAGCTCCCGACTAGCGGGCCCCAATGAGCAGTTCTTC.

The gene calls are TRBV5-1 and TRBJ2-3; TRBD2 matches 11 bases. The CDR3 covers 21 residues. With V trimmed by 5 bases and J by 6 bases, 26 bases remained unmatched. The germline V gene encodes CDR1 SGHRS and CDR2 YFSETQ. CDR3 sequence (DNA): TGCGCCAGCAGAAGTCCGGGCGGAAAGGGAAATAGCGGGAGGGCCGTGGATACGCAGTATTTT. Protein sequence: CASRSPGGKGNSGRAVDTQYF.